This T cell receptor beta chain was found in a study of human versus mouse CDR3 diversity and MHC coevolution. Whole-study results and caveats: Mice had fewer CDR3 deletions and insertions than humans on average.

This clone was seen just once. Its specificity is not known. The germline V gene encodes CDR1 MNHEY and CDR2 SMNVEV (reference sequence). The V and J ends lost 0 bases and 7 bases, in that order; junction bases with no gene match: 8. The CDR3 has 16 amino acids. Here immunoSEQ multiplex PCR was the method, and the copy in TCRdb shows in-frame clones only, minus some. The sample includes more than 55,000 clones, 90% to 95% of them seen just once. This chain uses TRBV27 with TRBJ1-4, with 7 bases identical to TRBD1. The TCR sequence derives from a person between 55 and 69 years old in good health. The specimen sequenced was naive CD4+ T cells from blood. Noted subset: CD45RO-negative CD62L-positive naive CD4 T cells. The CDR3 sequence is CASSLSPGQSLEKLFF. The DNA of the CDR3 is TGTGCCAGCAGTTTATCACCGGGACAGAGCCTTGAAAAACTGTTTTTT.